These 15 T cell receptor beta chains were all obtained from the same sample, sequenced in a study of graft-versus-host responses after intestinal transplantation. Only in-frame clones appear in the TCRdb table, and some are missing; sequencing was by immunoSEQ multiplex PCR. The sample carries about 94,000 clones, around nine tenths recorded once. The antigens for these receptors are not known. Sequencing used unstimulated CD8+ T cells sorted from spleen or lymph node cells, obtained before intestinal transplant. These receptors all come from a human donor who received an intestinal transplant.

Note on this clone: The same CDR3 is also encoded by other DNA sequences in this sample. The genes are TRBV11-2 and TRBJ2-7, with 7 bases identical to TRBD1. The CDR3 extends over 14 amino acids. With V trimmed by 1 base and J by 2 bases, 2 bases remained unmatched. Germline loops: CDR1 SGHAT, CDR2 FQNNGV. In DNA form, the CDR3 reads TGTGCCAGCAGCTTAGGGCAGGGGGCCTACGAGCAGTACTTC. It translates to CASSLGQGAYEQYF.

This clone came up a few times. The V and J genes are TRBV4-1 and TRBJ2-7; D unresolved. V was shortened by 3 bases and J by 0 bases, with 9 bases between the two germline ends. The CDR3 consists of 14 residues. Per germline, CDR1 MGHRA and CDR2 YSYEKL. CDR3 region: CASSHLPSSYEQYF. DNA for the CDR3: TGCGCCAGCAGCCACCTCCCGAGCTCCTACGAGCAGTACTTC.

V usage is TRBV7-9 and J usage is TRBJ2-4; possibly TRBD2 for D (7 bases). The CDR3 spans 17 residues. Germline V gene sequence: CDR1 SEHNR, CDR2 FQNEAQ (reference sequence). Deletions cut 2 bases from V and 6 bases from J, with 20 bases between. CDR3 coding DNA: TGTGCCAGCAGCTTAACCTTACCCGAAAGGGGGGGAAACATTCAGTACTTC. Its protein product is CASSLTLPERGGNIQYF.

The gene calls are TRBV19 and TRBJ2-7; the D gene is possibly TRBD1 (7 bases). CDR3 length: 15 residues. The V end was cut by 5 bases, the J end by 2 bases, with 16 bases between. Germline V CDR1 and CDR2: LNHDA, SQIVND (reference sequence). In DNA form, the CDR3 reads TGTGCCAGTAGTGGGGGTCAGGGGGGACCCTACGAGCAGTACTTC. The encoded protein is CASSGGQGGPYEQYF.

The chain has TRBV2 and TRBJ2-7, with D possibly TRBD2 on 5 matching bases. The CDR3 extends over 13 amino acids. Trimming pared 2 bases from V and 4 bases from J, leaving 9 bases between. CDR1 and CDR2 from the germline V gene are SNHLY and FYNNEI. The CDR3 bases are TGTGCCAGCAGTGAACTTTCGGGGTACGAGCAGTACTTC. Amino acids: CASSELSGYEQYF.

The chain couples TRBV19 to TRBJ1-1; a possible D gene is TRBD1 (6 bases). CDR1 LNHDA and CDR2 SQIVND come from the germline V gene (reference sequence). The V gene lost 5 bases and the J gene lost 1 base, with 11 bases spanning the gap. The CDR3 is made up of 14 amino acids. In nucleotides, the CDR3 is TGTGCCAGTAGTCACGGGACACCGAACACTGAAGCTTTCTTT. It encodes CASSHGTPNTEAFF.

The rearrangement joins TRBV2 to TRBJ2-1; TRBD2 agrees at 12 bases. The CDR3 runs 18 residues. V shed 4 bases, J shed 0 bases, and the junction held 7 bases outside the gene matches. From germline, CDR1 is SNHLY and CDR2 FYNNEI. The CDR3 nucleotides are TGTGCCAGCAGTGGGTGGACTAGCGGGGCGAGCTCCTACAATGAGCAGTTCTTC. It encodes CASSGWTSGASSYNEQFF.

The chain recombines TRBV6-6 with TRBJ1-5; TRBD1 is a possible D gene (5 bases). Germline CDR1 reads MNHNY; CDR2 reads SVGAGI (reference sequence). The length of the CDR3 is 16 residues. V was shortened by 7 bases and J by 2 bases, with 18 bases between the two germline ends. The CDR3 loop reads CASTRGSPRGNQPQHF. For the CDR3, the DNA is TGTGCCAGCACCCGGGGGTCCCCAAGAGGCAATCAGCCCCAGCATTTT.

The genes are TRBV2 and TRBJ2-5; 8 positions match TRBD1. This CDR3 region has 12 residues. Germline V CDR1 and CDR2: SNHLY, FYNNEI. The J segment lost 4 bases and the V segment lost 7 bases, leaving 2 bases of the junction unmatched. The CDR3 here is CASKQGGETQYF. CDR3 bases: TGTGCCAGCAAACAGGGGGGAGAGACCCAGTACTTC.

This clone was counted between two and nine times. V gene TRBV5-6 combines with J gene TRBJ1-1; 8 nucleotides agree with TRBD1. CDR3 length: 12 residues. Germline CDR1 reads SGHDT; CDR2 reads YYEEEE. The V and J ends lost 4 bases and 11 bases, in that order; junction bases with no gene match: 7. The CDR3 sequence: CASSAGGFRAFF. The CDR3 DNA reads TGTGCCAGCAGCGCAGGGGGCTTTCGGGCTTTCTTT. Based on the CDR3 plus reference TRBV5-6 and TRBJ1-1, the full variable domain is DAGVTQSPTHLIKTRGQQVTLRCSPKSGHDTVSWYQQALGQGPQFIFQYYEEEERQRGNFPDRFSGHQFPNYSSELNVNALLLGDSALYLCASSAGGFRAFFGQGTRLTVV.

V usage is TRBV19 and J usage is TRBJ2-7; 11 positions agree with TRBD1. CDR1 is LNHDA, CDR2 SQIVND, per germline (reference sequence). Germline trimming cut 3 bases from V and 5 bases from J; bases unmatched to any gene: 3. The CDR3 is 14 amino acids. CDR3 loop: CASSIEGQGDEQYF. CDR3 DNA: TGTGCCAGTAGTATTGAGGGACAGGGGGACGAGCAGTACTTC.

The chain carries TRBV5-4 and TRBJ2-3; 12 positions match TRBD2. The CDR3 totals 18 residues. Germline V CDR1 and CDR2: SGHNT, YYREEE (reference sequence). V gave up 0 bases and J gave up 1 base; unmatched junction bases: 6. CDR3 amino acids: CASSLGLAGGRGTDTQYF. CDR3 nucleotides: TGTGCCAGCAGCTTGGGTCTAGCGGGAGGGAGGGGCACAGATACGCAGTATTTT. The full variable domain, completed using reference TRBV5-4 and TRBJ2-3, is ETGVTQSPTHLIKTRGQQVTLRCSSQSGHNTVSWYQQALGQGPQFIFQYYREEENGRGNFPPRFSGLQFPNYSSELNVNALELDDSALYLCASSLGLAGGRGTDTQYFGPGTRLTVL.

Concerning this clone itself: The same CDR3 is also encoded by other DNA sequences in this sample. J is TRBJ2-7 and V is TRBV5-1; TRBD1 is a possible D gene (6 bases). CDR3 length: 16 amino acids. Trimming took 4 bases from V and 1 from J, leaving 18 bases between them. The germline CDR1 and CDR2 sequences are SGHRS and YFSETQ. The CDR3 loop is CASSPWGQGLSYEQYF. In nucleotides, the CDR3 is TGCGCCAGCAGCCCATGGGGGCAGGGATTATCCTACGAGCAGTACTTC.

The V gene is TRBV6-4, the J gene TRBJ1-5; TRBD1 matches at 7 bases. The trim removed 4 bases at V and 3 bases at J, leaving 9 bases unmatched. This CDR3 has 16 residues. CDR1 and CDR2 (germline): MRHNA, SNTAGT. The CDR3 reads CASSAPGQSLNQPQHF. As DNA, the CDR3 is TGTGCCAGCAGTGCCCCGGGACAGAGCCTCAATCAGCCCCAGCATTTT.

This clone was seen just once. This sequence joins TRBV28 and TRBJ2-1, with 10 positions matching TRBD2. Germline V lookup: CDR1 MDHEN, CDR2 SYDVKM. This CDR3 comprises 16 residues. V gave up 4 bases and J gave up 9 bases; unmatched junction bases: 12. CDR3 sequence (DNA): TGTGCCAGCAGTTCACCGACTAGCGGGTATAAGGCTGAGCAGTTCTTC. Its translation is CASSSPTSGYKAEQFF.